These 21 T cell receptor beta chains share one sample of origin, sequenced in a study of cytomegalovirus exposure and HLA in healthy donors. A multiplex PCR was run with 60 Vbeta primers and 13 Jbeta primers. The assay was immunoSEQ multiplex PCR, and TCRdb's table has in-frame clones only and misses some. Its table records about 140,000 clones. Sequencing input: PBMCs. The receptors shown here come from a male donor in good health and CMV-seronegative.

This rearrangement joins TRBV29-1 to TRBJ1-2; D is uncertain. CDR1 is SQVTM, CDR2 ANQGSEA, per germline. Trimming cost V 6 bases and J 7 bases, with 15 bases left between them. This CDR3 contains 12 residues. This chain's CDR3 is CSVPGNRGGYTF. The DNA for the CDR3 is TGCAGCGTACCGGGAAACAGAGGTGGCTACACCTTC.

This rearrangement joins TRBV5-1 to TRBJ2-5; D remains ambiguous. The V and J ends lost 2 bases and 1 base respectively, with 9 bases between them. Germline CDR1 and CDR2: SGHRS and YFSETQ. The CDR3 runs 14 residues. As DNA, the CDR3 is TGCGCCAGCAGCTTCGAAGCCCTCCAAGAGACCCAGTACTTC. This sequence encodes CASSFEALQETQYF.

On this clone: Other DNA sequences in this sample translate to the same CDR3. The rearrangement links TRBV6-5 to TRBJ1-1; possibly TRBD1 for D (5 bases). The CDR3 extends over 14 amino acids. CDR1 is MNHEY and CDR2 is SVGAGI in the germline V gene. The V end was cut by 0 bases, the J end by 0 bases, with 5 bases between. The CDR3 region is CASSYSTVNTEAFF. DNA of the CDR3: TGTGCCAGCAGTTACTCGACAGTGAACACTGAAGCTTTCTTT.

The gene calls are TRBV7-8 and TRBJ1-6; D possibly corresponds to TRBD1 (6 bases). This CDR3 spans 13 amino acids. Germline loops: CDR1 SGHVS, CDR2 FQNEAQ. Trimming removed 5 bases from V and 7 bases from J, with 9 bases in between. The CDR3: CASSLQGNSPLHF. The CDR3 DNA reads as TGTGCCAGCAGCCTGCAGGGGAATTCACCCCTCCACTTT.

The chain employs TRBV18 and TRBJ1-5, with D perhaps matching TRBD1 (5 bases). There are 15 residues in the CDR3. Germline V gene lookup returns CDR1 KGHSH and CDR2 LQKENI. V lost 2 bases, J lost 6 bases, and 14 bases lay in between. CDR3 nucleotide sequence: TGTGCCAGCTCACCAAACGAAGACAGAAGTCAGCCCCAGCATTTT. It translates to CASSPNEDRSQPQHF.

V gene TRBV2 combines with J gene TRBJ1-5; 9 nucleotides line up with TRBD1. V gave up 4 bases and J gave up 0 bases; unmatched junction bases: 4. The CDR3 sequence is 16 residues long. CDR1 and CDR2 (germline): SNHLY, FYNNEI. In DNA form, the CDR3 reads TGTGCCAGCAGTGCGACAGGGGGATATAGCAATCAGCCCCAGCATTTT. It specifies CASSATGGYSNQPQHF.

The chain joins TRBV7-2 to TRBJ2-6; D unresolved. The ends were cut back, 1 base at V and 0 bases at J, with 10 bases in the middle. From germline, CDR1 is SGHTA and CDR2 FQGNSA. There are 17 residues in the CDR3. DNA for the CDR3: TGTGCCAGCAGCTTAGTTCGGCGGCGCTCTGGGGCCAACGTCCTGACTTTC. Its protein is CASSLVRRRSGANVLTF.

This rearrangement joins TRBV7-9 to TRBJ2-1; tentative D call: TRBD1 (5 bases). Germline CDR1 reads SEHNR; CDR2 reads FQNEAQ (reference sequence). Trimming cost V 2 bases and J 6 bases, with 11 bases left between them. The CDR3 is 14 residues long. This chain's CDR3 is CASSLLQGSNEQFF. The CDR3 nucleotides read TGTGCCAGCAGCTTACTTCAGGGATCCAATGAGCAGTTCTTC.

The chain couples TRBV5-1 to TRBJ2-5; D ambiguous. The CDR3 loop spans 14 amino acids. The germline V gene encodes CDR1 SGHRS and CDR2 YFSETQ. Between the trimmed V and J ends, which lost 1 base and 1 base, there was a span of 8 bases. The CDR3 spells CASSLLRGQETQYF. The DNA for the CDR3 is TGCGCCAGCAGCTTGCTCCGAGGCCAAGAGACCCAGTACTTC.

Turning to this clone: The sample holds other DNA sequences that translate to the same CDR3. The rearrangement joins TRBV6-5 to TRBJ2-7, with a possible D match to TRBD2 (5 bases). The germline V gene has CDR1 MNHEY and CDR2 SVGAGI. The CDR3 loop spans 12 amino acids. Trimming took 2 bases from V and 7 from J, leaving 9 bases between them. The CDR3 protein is CASSYVGGEQYF. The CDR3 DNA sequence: TGTGCCAGCAGTTACGTGGGCGGGGAGCAGTACTTC.

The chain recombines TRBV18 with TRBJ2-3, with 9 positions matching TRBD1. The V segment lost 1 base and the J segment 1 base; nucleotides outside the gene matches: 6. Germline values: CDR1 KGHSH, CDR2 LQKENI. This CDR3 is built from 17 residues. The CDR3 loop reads CASSPLTGGIGTDTQYF. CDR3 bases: TGTGCCAGCTCACCACTGACAGGGGGGATCGGCACAGATACGCAGTATTTT.

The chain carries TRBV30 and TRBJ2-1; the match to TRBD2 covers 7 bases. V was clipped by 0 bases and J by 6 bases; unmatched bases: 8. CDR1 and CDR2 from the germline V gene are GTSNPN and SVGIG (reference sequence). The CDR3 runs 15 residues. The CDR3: CAWSVGAGDPNEQFF. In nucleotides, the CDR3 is TGTGCCTGGAGTGTCGGGGCGGGAGACCCCAATGAGCAGTTCTTC.

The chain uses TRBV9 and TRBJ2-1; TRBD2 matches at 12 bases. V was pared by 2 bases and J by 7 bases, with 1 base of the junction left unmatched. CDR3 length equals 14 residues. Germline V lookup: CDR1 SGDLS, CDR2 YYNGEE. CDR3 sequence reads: CASSVTSGGNEQFF. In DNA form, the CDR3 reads TGTGCCAGCAGCGTGACTAGCGGGGGTAATGAGCAGTTCTTC.

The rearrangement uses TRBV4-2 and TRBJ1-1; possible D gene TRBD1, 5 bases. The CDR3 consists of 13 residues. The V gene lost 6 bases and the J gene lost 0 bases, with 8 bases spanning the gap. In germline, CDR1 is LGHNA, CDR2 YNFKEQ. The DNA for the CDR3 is TGTGCCAGCAGGTCGACAGTGAACACTGAAGCTTTCTTT. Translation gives CASRSTVNTEAFF.

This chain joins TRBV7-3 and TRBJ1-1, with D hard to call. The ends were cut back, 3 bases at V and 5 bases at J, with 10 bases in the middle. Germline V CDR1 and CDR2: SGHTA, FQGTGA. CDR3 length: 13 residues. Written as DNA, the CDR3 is TGTGCCAGCAGCTTCGACCGGGGTACTGAAGCTTTCTTT. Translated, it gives CASSFDRGTEAFF.

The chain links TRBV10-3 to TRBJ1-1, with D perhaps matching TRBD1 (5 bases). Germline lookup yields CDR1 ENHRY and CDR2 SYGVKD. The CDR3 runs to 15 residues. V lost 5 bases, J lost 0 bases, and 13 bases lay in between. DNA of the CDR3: TGTGCCATCAGTCCGGGGGAGGGCTTGAACACTGAAGCTTTCTTT. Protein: CAISPGEGLNTEAFF.

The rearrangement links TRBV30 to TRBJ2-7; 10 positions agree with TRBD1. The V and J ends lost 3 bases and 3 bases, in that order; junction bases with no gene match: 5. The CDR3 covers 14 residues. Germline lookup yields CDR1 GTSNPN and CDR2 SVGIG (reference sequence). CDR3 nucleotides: TGTGCCTGGAGCCCATGGACAGGGGGCTACGAGCAGTACTTC. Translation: CAWSPWTGGYEQYF. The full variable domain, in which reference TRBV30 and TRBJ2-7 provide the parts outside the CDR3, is SQTIHQWPATLVQPVGSPLSLECTVEGTSNPNLYWYRQAAGRGLQLLFYSVGIGQISSEVPQNLSASRPQDRQFILSSKKLLLSDSGFYLCAWSPWTGGYEQYFGPGTRLTVT.

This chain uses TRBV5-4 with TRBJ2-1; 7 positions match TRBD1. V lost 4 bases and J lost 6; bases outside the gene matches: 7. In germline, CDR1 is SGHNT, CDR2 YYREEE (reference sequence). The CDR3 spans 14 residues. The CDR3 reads CASSVPGQFNEQFF. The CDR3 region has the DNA TGTGCCAGCAGCGTACCGGGACAGTTCAATGAGCAGTTCTTC.

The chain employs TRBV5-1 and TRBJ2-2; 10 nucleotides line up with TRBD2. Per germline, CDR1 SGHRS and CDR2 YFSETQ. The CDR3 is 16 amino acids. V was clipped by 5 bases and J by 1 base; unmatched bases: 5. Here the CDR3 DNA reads TGCGCCAGCAGTCCTAGGACTAGCGGGAACACCGGGGAGCTGTTTTTT. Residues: CASSPRTSGNTGELFF.

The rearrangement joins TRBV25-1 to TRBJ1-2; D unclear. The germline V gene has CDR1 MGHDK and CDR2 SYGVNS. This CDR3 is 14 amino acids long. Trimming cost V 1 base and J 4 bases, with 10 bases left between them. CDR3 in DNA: TGTGCCAGCAGTGAATCTGGGCCAACCTATGGCTACACCTTC. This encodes CASSESGPTYGYTF.

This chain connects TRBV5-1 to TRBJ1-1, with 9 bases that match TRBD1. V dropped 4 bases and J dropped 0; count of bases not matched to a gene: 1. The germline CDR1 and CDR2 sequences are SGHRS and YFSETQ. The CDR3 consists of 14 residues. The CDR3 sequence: CASSGTGMNTEAFF. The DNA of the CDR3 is TGCGCCAGCAGCGGGACAGGGATGAACACTGAAGCTTTCTTT. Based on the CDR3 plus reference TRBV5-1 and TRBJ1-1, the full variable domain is KAGVTQTPRYLIKTRGQQVTLSCSPISGHRSVSWYQQTPGQGLQFLFEYFSETQRNKGNFPGRFSGRQFSNSRSEMNVSTLELGDSALYLCASSGTGMNTEAFFGQGTRLTVV.